This entry features one T cell receptor beta chain sequence. These data come from a study of T cell changes during pregnancy in multiple sclerosis. Method: immunoSEQ multiplex PCR; TCRdb's copy keeps in-frame clones and lacks some. Of some 110,000 clones in the sample, 92% are singletons; the top ten hold approximately 1.6%. V was clipped by 0 bases and J by 4 bases; unmatched bases: 4. There are 15 residues in the CDR3. CDR1 and CDR2 from the germline V gene are LNHNV and YYDKDF (reference sequence). The material was peripheral blood, obtained after pregnancy. This chain links TRBV15 with TRBJ2-5; TRBD2 matches at 8 bases. The sequence came from a female donor with multiple sclerosis, enrolled in a pregnancy study. CDR3 sequence (DNA): TGTGCCACCAGCAGAGATCTAGCGGGCGTAGAGACCCAGTACTTC. Translation gives CATSRDLAGVETQYF.